Shown below are 5 T cell receptor beta chains from a single sample sequenced in a study of T cell responses to AZD1222 COVID-19 vaccine. TCRdb's copy holds only in-frame clones and misses some; the assay was immunoSEQ multiplex PCR. The repertoire holds around 100,000 clones, with less than 90% as singletons. The sample consisted of peripheral blood, taken on day 0 of AZD1222 vaccination. The receptors here all came from an adult in good health.

The chain combines TRBV5-1 with TRBJ2-2, with D perhaps TRBD1 (6 bases). Trimming cost V 5 bases and J 4 bases, with 24 bases left between them. The CDR3 runs 18 residues. Germline loops: CDR1 SGHRS, CDR2 YFSETQ. The CDR3 reads CASRGGTDSLGSTGELFF. CDR3 coding DNA: TGCGCCAGCAGAGGGGGAACCGATTCGCTGGGAAGCACCGGGGAGCTGTTTTTT.

This chain links TRBV30 with TRBJ2-3; D is unresolved. The germline V gene encodes CDR1 GTSNPN and CDR2 SVGIG (reference sequence). V dropped 3 bases and J dropped 0 bases, with 10 bases sitting between them. The CDR3 consists of 14 residues. In nucleotides, the CDR3 is TGTGCCTGGAGATATTCGGCTAGCACAGATACGCAGTATTTT. Residues: CAWRYSASTDTQYF.

The chain links TRBV28 to TRBJ1-1; 9 bases fit TRBD1. This CDR3 has 16 residues. Trimming at V came to 6 bases and at J to 7 bases, leaving 15 bases not matched to a gene. Germline V gene data show CDR1 as MDHEN and CDR2 as SYDVKM. The CDR3 reads CASSSTGQGYRSEAFF. DNA for the CDR3: TGTGCCAGCAGCTCAACGGGACAGGGCTATCGTAGTGAAGCTTTCTTT.

This chain links TRBV28 with TRBJ2-5; D possibly corresponds to TRBD1 (5 bases). The CDR3 sequence is 14 residues long. Germline V lookup: CDR1 MDHEN, CDR2 SYDVKM. Trimming removed 2 bases at V and 4 bases at J, with 11 bases between. The DNA for the CDR3 is TGTGCCAGCAGTTTAGCACCAGGGATAGAGACCCAGTACTTC. Translating it yields CASSLAPGIETQYF.

This clone turned up a few times. The chain recombines TRBV7-9 with TRBJ1-2; 8 nucleotides line up with TRBD1. There are 14 residues in the CDR3. Germline CDR1 and CDR2: SEHNR and FQNEAQ (reference sequence). J gave up 6 bases and V 5 bases, and 8 bases lay outside the gene matches. The CDR3 protein is CASSTRRTGHGYTF. The CDR3 coding sequence is TGTGCCAGCAGCACCCGCCGGACAGGGCATGGCTACACCTTC.